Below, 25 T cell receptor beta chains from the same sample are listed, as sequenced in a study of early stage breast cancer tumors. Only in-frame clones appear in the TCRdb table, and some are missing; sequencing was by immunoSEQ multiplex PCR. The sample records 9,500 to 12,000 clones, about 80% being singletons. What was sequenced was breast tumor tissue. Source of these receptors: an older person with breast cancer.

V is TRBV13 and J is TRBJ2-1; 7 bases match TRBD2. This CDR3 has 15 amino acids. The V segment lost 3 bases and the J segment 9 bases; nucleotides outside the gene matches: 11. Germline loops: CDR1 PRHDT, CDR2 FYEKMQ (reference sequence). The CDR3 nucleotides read TGTGCCAGCAGCTTGCGCGGGGGTCTTCTTCCTGAGCAGTTCTTC. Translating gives CASSLRGGLLPEQFF.

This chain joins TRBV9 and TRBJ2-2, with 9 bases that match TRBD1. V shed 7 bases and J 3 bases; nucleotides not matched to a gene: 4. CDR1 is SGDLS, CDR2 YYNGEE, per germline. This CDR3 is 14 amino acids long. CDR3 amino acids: CASHTGGYTGELFF. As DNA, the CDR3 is TGTGCCAGCCATACAGGGGGCTACACCGGGGAGCTGTTTTTT.

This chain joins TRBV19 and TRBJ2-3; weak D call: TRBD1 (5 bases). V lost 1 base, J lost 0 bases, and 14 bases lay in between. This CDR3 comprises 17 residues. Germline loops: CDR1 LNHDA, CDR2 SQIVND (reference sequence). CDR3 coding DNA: TGTGCCAGTAGTATAGGCGCAGGGATTACTAGCACAGATACGCAGTATTTT. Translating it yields CASSIGAGITSTDTQYF.

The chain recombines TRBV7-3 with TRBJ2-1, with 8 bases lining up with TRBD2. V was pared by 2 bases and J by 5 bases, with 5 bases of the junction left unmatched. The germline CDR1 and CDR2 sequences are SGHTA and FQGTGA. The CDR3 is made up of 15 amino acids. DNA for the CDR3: TGTGCCAGCAGCTTACTGGCGGGAGGAGACAATGAGCAGTTCTTC. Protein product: CASSLLAGGDNEQFF.

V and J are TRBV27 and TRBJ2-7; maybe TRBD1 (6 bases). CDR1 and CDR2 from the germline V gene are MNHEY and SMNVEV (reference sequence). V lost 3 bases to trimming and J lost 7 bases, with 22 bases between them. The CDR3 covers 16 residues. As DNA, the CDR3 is TGTGCCAGCAGTTTGATCGACAGGACCCCTCCCCAGGAGCAGTACTTC. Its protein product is CASSLIDRTPPQEQYF.

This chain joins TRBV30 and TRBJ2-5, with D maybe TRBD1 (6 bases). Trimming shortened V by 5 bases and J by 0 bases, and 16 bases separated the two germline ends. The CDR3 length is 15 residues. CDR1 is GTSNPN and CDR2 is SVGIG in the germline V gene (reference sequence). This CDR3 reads CAWDTGNWYQETQYF. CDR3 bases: TGTGCCTGGGACACAGGGAATTGGTACCAAGAGACCCAGTACTTC.

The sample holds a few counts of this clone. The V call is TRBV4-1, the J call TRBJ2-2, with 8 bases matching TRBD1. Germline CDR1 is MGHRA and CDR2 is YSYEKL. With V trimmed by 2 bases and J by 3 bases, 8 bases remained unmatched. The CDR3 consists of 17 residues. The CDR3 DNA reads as TGCGCCAGCAGCCAAAGCACATCGACAGGGGACACCGGGGAGCTGTTTTTT. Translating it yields CASSQSTSTGDTGELFF.

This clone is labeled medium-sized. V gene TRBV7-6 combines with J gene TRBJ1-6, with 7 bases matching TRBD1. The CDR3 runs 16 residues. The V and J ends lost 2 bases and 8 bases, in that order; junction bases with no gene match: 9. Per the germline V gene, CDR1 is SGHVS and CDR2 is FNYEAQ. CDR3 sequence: CASSLRPQGVDSPLHF. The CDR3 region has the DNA TGTGCCAGCAGCTTAAGGCCCCAGGGGGTAGATTCACCCCTCCACTTT. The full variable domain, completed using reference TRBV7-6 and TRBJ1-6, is GAGVSQSPRYKVTKRGQDVALRCDPISGHVSLYWYRQALGQGPEFLTYFNYEAQQDKSGLPNDRFSAERPEGSISTLTIQRTEQRDSAMYRCASSLRPQGVDSPLHFGNGTRLTVT.

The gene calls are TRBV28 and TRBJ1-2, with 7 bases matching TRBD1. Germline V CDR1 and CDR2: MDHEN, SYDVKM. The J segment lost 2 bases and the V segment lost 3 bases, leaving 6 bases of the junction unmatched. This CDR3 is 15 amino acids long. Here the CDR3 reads CASSFRGRGNYGYTF. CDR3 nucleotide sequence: TGTGCCAGCAGTTTCAGGGGGAGAGGAAACTATGGCTACACCTTC.

The DNA of the CDR3 is TGTGCCAGCAATCGGGACAGACAAGAGACCCAGTACTTC. Translated: CASNRDRQETQYF. The V and J genes are TRBV2 and TRBJ2-5, with 7 bases lining up with TRBD1. Germline V gene data show CDR1 as SNHLY and CDR2 as FYNNEI. CDR3 length: 13 amino acids. Germline trimming cut 7 bases from V and 2 bases from J; bases unmatched to any gene: 4.

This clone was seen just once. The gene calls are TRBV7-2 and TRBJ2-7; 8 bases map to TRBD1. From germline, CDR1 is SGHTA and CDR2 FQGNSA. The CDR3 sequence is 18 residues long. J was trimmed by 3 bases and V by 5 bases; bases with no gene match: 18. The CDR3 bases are TGTGCCAGCAGCCAGTTCCCAGGGGGCGAGATATTCAACTACGAGCAGTACTTC. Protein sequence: CASSQFPGGEIFNYEQYF.

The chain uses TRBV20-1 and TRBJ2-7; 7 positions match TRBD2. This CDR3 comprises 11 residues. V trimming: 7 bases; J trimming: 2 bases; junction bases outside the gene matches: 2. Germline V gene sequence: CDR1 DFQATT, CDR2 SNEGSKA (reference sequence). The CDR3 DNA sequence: TGCAGTGGGGACTATACCTACGAGCAGTACTTC. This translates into CSGDYTYEQYF.

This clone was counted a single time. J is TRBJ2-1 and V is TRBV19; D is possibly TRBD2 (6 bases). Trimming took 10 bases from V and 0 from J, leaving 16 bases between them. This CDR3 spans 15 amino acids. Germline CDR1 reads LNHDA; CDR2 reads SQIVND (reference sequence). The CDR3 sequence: CATRGTSSSYNEQFF. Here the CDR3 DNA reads TGTGCCACCCGAGGGACTTCGAGCTCCTACAATGAGCAGTTCTTC.

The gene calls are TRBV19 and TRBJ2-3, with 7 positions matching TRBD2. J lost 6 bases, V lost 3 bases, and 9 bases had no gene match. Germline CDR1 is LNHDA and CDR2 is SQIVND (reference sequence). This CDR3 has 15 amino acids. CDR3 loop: CASSIAGARIDTQYF. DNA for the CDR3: TGTGCCAGTAGTATCGCGGGAGCTAGAATTGATACGCAGTATTTT. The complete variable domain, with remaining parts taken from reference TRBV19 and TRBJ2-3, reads DGGITQSPKYLFRKEGQNVTLSCEQNLNHDAMYWYRQDPGQGLRLIYYSQIVNDFQKGDIAEGYSVSREKKESFPLTVTSAQKNPTAFYLCASSIAGARIDTQYFGPGTRLTVL.

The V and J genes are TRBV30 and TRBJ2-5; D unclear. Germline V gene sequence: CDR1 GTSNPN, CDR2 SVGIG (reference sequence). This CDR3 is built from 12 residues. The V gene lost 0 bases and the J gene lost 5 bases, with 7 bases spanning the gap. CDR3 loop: CAWSVERETQYF. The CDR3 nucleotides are TGTGCCTGGAGTGTAGAGAGGGAGACCCAGTACTTC.

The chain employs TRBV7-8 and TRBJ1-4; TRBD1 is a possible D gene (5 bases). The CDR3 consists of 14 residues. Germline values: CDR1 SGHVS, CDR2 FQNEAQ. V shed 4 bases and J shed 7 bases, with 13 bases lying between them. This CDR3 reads CASSSIQGFEKLFF. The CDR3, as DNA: TGTGCCAGCAGCTCCATTCAGGGTTTTGAAAAACTGTTTTTT.

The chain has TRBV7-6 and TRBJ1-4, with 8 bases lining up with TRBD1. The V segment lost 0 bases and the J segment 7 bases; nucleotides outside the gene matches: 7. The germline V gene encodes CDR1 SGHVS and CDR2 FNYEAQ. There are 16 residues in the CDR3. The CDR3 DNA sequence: TGTGCCAGCAGCTTAGCGCAGCAGGGGGCAGGTGAAAAACTGTTTTTT. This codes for CASSLAQQGAGEKLFF.

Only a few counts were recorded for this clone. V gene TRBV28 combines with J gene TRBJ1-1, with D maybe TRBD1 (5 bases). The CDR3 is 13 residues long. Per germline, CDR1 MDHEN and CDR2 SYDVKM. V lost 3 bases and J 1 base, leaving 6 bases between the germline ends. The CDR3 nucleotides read TGTGCCAGCAGTTTTACAGGGAACACTGAAGCTTTCTTT. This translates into CASSFTGNTEAFF.

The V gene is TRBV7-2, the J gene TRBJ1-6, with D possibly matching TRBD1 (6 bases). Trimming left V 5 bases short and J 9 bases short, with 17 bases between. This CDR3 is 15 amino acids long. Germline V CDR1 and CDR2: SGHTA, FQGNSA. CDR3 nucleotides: TGTGCCAGCAGCCCCGGCCACAGGGAAAGTTCACCCCTCCACTTT. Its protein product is CASSPGHRESSPLHF.

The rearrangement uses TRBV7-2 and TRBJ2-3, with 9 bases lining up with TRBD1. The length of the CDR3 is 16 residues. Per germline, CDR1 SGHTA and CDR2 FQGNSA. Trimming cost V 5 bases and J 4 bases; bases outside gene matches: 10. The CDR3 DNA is TGTGCCAGCAGCACTATCGGGACAGGGAAACCAGATACGCAGTATTTT. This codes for CASSTIGTGKPDTQYF. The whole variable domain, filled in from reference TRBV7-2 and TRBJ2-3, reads GAGVSQSPSNKVTEKGKDVELRCDPISGHTALYWYRQSLGQGLEFLIYFQGNSAPDKSGLPSDRFSAERTGGSVSTLTIQRTQQEDSAVYLCASSTIGTGKPDTQYFGPGTRLTVL.

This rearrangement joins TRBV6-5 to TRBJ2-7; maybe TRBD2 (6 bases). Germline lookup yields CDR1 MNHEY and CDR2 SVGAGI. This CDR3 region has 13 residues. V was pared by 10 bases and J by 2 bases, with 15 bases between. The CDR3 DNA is TGTGCCACCGGCCGGGGCGGGGCCTACGAGCAGTACTTC. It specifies CATGRGGAYEQYF.

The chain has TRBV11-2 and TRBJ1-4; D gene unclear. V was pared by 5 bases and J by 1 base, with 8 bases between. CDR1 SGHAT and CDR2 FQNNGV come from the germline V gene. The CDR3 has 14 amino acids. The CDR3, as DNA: TGTGCCAGCAGCCTAGTCCGAACTAATGAAAAACTGTTTTTT. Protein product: CASSLVRTNEKLFF.

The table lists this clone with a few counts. DNA for the CDR3: TGTGCCAGCAGTACCAGGACAGGGGGTCCCTGGGGCTACACCTTC. This sequence encodes CASSTRTGGPWGYTF. This chain joins TRBV6-5 and TRBJ1-2; 10 positions match TRBD1. The CDR3 extends over 15 amino acids. V shed 5 bases and J 8 bases; nucleotides not matched to a gene: 11. Germline assignment: CDR1 MNHEY and CDR2 SVGAGI.

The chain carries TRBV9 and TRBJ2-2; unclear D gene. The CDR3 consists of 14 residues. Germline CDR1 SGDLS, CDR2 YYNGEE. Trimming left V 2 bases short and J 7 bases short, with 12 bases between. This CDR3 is CASSVDPTGGELFF. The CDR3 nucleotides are TGTGCCAGCAGCGTCGACCCGACGGGCGGGGAGCTGTTTTTT.

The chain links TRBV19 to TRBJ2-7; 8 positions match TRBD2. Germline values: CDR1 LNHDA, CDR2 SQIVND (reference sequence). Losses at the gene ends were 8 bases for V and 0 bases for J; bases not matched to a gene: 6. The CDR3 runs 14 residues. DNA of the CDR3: TGTGCCAGTTCCCCAGCGGGAGACTCCTACGAGCAGTACTTC. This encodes CASSPAGDSYEQYF.